Each of the 15 T cell receptor beta chains below was sequenced from the same sample in a study of neurological immune-mediated disorders. TCRdb reanalysed the 5' RACE reads using MiXCR and keeps one entry per CDR3 protein. The sample contains 75,000 to 90,000 distinct CDR3 sequences, about 9.3% of which appear only once. Sequencing used PBMCs. All receptors derive from a man aged 35 to 55 in good health.

This clonotype was counted ten times or more. CDR3 sequence: CASSLGRASTDTQYF. The CDR3 region has the DNA TGTGCCAGCAGCCTTGGGAGGGCATCCACAGATACGCAGTATTTT. The genes are TRBV7-9 and TRBJ2-3, with 7 positions matching TRBD2. The germline gives CDR1 SEHNR, CDR2 FQNEAQ (reference sequence). The CDR3 runs 15 residues. With V trimmed by 5 bases and J by 2 bases, 7 bases remained unmatched.

This clonotype was counted at least ten times. The chain couples TRBV7-3 to TRBJ2-1; a possible D gene is TRBD2 (6 bases). The V end lost 5 bases, the J end lost 14 bases, and 28 bases lay between the germline ends. Germline V gene lookup returns CDR1 SGHTA and CDR2 FQGTGA. The CDR3 covers 16 residues. CDR3 coding DNA: TGTGCCAGCAGCCTAAACTTGGTGACTAGTAAAGAATTGAAGTTCTTC. The encoded protein is CASSLNLVTSKELKFF.

This clonotype appeared many times. The CDR3 is CASSASTGDGSSYNSPLHF. CDR3 DNA: TGTGCCAGCAGCGCTTCTACAGGGGATGGGAGCTCCTATAATTCACCCCTCCACTTT. The chain couples TRBV5-5 to TRBJ1-6; the match to TRBD1 covers 7 bases. The CDR3 length is 19 residues. Germline CDR1 reads SGHKS; CDR2 reads YYEKEE (reference sequence). Trimming took 4 bases from V and 0 from J; bases not matched to a gene: 13.

The sample holds many counts of this clonotype. This chain links TRBV12-3 or TRBV12-4 with TRBJ1-1; D call uncertain. V gave up 6 bases and J gave up 1 base, with 6 bases separating them. The CDR3 extends over 12 amino acids. The CDR3 reads CASSFGNTEAFF. The CDR3 DNA follows: TGTGCCAGCAGCTTTGGGAACACTGAAGCTTTCTTT.

This clonotype was seen repeatedly, ten times or more. J is TRBJ1-5 and V is TRBV6-1; TRBD1 is a possible D gene (5 bases). Trimming stripped 7 bases from V and 7 bases from J, with 14 bases between. The CDR3 spans 13 residues. In germline, CDR1 is MNHNS, CDR2 SASEGT. The chain's CDR3 is CASKPGPYQPQHF. CDR3 DNA sequence: TGTGCCAGCAAACCAGGGCCTTACCAGCCCCAGCATTTT.

This clonotype is labeled medium-sized. The V call is TRBV7-3, the J call TRBJ2-1; D is ambiguous. Germline CDR1 reads SGHTA; CDR2 reads FQGTGA. The CDR3 sequence is 13 residues long. The germline V and J ends were trimmed by 5 bases and 5 bases, with 10 bases remaining between them. CDR3 DNA sequence: TGTGCCAGCAGCACCATCGCTGACAATGAGCAGTTCTTC. It yields the protein CASSTIADNEQFF.

This clonotype was counted at least ten times. CDR3 sequence reads: CASSYRTDTQYF. For the CDR3, the DNA is TGTGCCAGCAGTTACAGGACTGATACGCAGTATTTT. J is TRBJ2-3 and V is TRBV6-2 or TRBV6-3; possibly TRBD2 for D (5 bases). The germline V and J ends were trimmed by 2 bases and 6 bases, with 6 bases remaining between them. Germline assignment: CDR1 MNHEY and CDR2 SVGEGT. The CDR3 loop spans 12 amino acids.

This clonotype came up many times. The gene calls are TRBV6-5 and TRBJ2-5, with D unresolved. The CDR3 spans 19 residues. The V gene's germline CDR1 is MNHEY and CDR2 SVGAGI. Between the trimmed V and J ends, which lost 1 base and 3 bases, there was a span of 24 bases. The CDR3 protein is CASSYFANPMNPSKETQYF. The CDR3 DNA follows: TGTGCCAGCAGTTACTTCGCTAATCCGATGAACCCCTCTAAAGAGACCCAGTACTTC.

In this sample, this clonotype turned up a few times. The CDR3 nucleotides read TGCAGCGTCCGGGGGGGGATGAATTCACCCCTCCACTTT. Amino acid sequence: CSVRGGMNSPLHF. The chain uses TRBV29-1 and TRBJ1-6; tentatively, D is TRBD1 (5 bases). The V gene lost 6 bases and the J gene lost 7 bases, with 13 bases spanning the gap. Germline V gives CDR1 SQVTM, CDR2 ANQGSEA. CDR3 length equals 13 residues.

J is TRBJ1-1 and V is TRBV6-1; TRBD1 matches 7 bases. V lost 0 bases, J lost 5 bases, and 9 bases stayed unmatched. CDR3 length: 16 amino acids. CDR1 MNHNS and CDR2 SASEGT come from the germline V gene. The CDR3 here is CASSEAKTGKRTEAFF. DNA of the CDR3: TGTGCCAGCAGTGAAGCCAAGACAGGGAAAAGAACTGAAGCTTTCTTT.

The table lists this clonotype with many counts. This chain links TRBV2 with TRBJ2-7, with a tentative D call TRBD2 (5 bases). The V gene lost 2 bases and the J gene lost 4 bases, with 9 bases spanning the gap. Germline V gene sequence: CDR1 SNHLY, CDR2 FYNNEI. The CDR3 consists of 13 residues. The chain's CDR3 is CASSETRGYEQYF. CDR3 nucleotides: TGTGCCAGCAGTGAAACCCGAGGGTACGAGCAGTACTTC.

The chain has TRBV6-6 and TRBJ2-7; 9 bases align to TRBD2. The V gene end was trimmed by 0 bases and the J gene end by 3 bases; junction bases not matched to a gene: 18. The CDR3 sequence is 20 residues long. From germline, CDR1 is MNHNY and CDR2 SVGAGI (reference sequence). The CDR3 loop is CASSYSIRPHSGGTLYEQYF. CDR3 DNA: TGTGCCAGCAGTTACTCGATTCGCCCTCATAGCGGGGGAACTCTCTACGAGCAGTACTTC.

This clonotype has at least ten counts. The rearrangement uses TRBV5-1 and TRBJ2-3, with TRBD2 matching over 7 bases. The CDR3 consists of 14 residues. Per germline, CDR1 SGHRS and CDR2 YFSETQ. The V gene end was trimmed by 7 bases and the J gene end by 1 base; junction bases not matched to a gene: 6. The CDR3, as DNA: TGCGCCAGCCAGCGGGAAGGACGCACAGATACGCAGTATTTT. This gives the protein CASQREGRTDTQYF.

This clonotype occurred many times. This sequence joins TRBV5-1 and TRBJ1-4, with D perhaps TRBD1 (5 bases). Deletions cut 0 bases from V and 8 bases from J, with 17 bases between. CDR3 length equals 16 residues. Germline loops: CDR1 SGHRS, CDR2 YFSETQ. In nucleotides, the CDR3 is TGCGCCAGCAGCTTGGGTGGAAAACAGGTTGGAGAAAAACTGTTTTTT. This translates into CASSLGGKQVGEKLFF.

The rearrangement uses TRBV10-3 and TRBJ2-2, with no clear D. Trimming left V 0 bases short and J 3 bases short, with 5 bases between. Germline lookup yields CDR1 ENHRY and CDR2 SYGVKD. This CDR3 is built from 14 residues. The CDR3 coding sequence is TGTGCCATCAGTGAGTCCCAGGACACCGGGGAGCTGTTTTTT. It is translated as CAISESQDTGELFF.